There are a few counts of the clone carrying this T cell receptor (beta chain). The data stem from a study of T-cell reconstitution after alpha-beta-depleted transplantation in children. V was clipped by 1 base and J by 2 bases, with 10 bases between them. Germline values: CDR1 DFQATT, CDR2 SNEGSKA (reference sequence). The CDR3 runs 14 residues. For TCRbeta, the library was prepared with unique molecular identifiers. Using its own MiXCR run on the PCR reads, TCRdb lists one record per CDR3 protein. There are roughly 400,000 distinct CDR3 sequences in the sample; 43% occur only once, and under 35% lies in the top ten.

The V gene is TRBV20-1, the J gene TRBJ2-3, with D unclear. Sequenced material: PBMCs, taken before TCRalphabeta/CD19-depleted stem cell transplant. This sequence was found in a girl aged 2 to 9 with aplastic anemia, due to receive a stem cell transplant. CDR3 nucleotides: TGCAGTGCTAGAGCCCCTGACCTCACAGATACGCAGTATTTT. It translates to CSARAPDLTDTQYF.